This T cell receptor (beta chain) came from a study of blood T cell repertoires in COVID-19 (dated by TCRdb to 2020 to 2021). About the study as a whole: Samples from collaborators originated in the United States, Italy and Spain and spanned both the acute and convalescent phases of COVID-19. Where available, HLA class I and class II types were taken from metadata supplied by the sample provider and were not determined by assay-based typing. The material from the prospective study consisted of cDNA or gDNA derived from T cells, B-cell-depleted T cells, or PBMCs. Samples were obtained from the ongoing ImmuneRACE study (first 160 participants) and from 1,000 to 1,500 subjects provided by 6 global collaborators. Nearly every sample came with metadata listing a de-identified subject ID, COVID-19 status, age in years and sex. A freely available public database, intended as a resource for researchers studying the immune response to SARS-CoV-2, is where the repertoires were released. Subjects who had been exposed to COVID-19, were actively infected with it, or had recovered from it provided the deeply sampled blood TCRbeta repertoires that made up the dataset.

TCRbeta CDR3 regions were amplified from genomic DNA by means of the immunoSEQ Assay, a bias-controlled multiplex PCR. The original methods were these. Nucleated cell counts per sample were estimated from amplification of reference gene primers within the assay. Sequence reads were collapsed and filtered to measure the absolute abundance of every unique TCRbeta CDR3 rearrangement. For each sample, productive Simpson clonality was calculated by taking the square root of Simpson's diversity index across productive rearrangements. This immuneACCESS table, as held by TCRdb, lists in-frame sequences with V and J called but not all clones. Of the missing ones, under half trace to an unresolved V gene in checked studies; the others have no known cause. The V and J calls and the clone size are those of that table, but D and trimming were determined from the DNA. In this sample the table shows 250,000 or so clones, approximately 81% of which occur a single time. The ten largest clones take up under 8% of the sample.

Participants in the prospective study were aged about 18 to 95 years, lived in over 20 United States geographic areas, and enrolled through a virtual design. To assign participants to cohorts, the prospective study relied on clinical history that participants themselves reported in a screening survey and a study questionnaire. Exposed participants had been in contact with someone with a PCR-confirmed or clinician-diagnosed COVID-19 case within 2 weeks of study entry. Mobile phlebotomists in the prospective study collected whole blood, serum and a nasopharyngeal or oropharyngeal swab from every participant. Prospective study participants could optionally give additional blood draws and questionnaires over an approximately 2-month period. Blood samples from the prospective study were shipped frozen or at room temperature prior to DNA extraction. The study at large found these results: How much clinical and demographic metadata was included differed by source and by participant, and the metadata was provided uncurated.

From cysteine to phenylalanine, the CDR3 is 14 amino acids long. Just the 42-base CDR3 DNA is kept, in frame starting at base 1. The junction shows trimming of 3 bases on V and 0 bases on J, plus 9 bases between the germline ends. CDR1 and CDR2 are drawn from the germline V gene (reference sequence): GTSNPN, SVGIG. This clone was seen more than once but under ten times. This clone's antigen is unknown. There are no base qualities to consult, and no much larger clone falls within one base. The sample was PBMCs or T cells enriched from blood (not recorded which). The chain is made from TRBV30 and TRBJ1-5; TRBD1 is possibly the D segment (5 matching bases). The TCR originated in a woman in her forties or fifties who had been exposed to COVID-19. The DNA sequence is given as TGTGCCTGGAGAATGGGGGGTAGCAATCAGCCCCAGCATTTT. It specifies CAWRMGGSNQPQHF.